This T cell receptor (beta chain) was profiled in a study of control samples from healthy donors and cancer patients. The table came from immunoSEQ multiplex PCR; TCRdb's copy has only in-frame clones and leaves some out. Of around 71,000 clones listed, 90% are singletons. The length of the CDR3 is 12 residues. CDR1 is KGHDR and CDR2 is SFDVKD in the germline V gene. Trimming cost V 3 bases and J 4 bases, with 5 bases left between them. The receptor's source is a woman between 45 and 60 years old with colorectal cancer. V and J are TRBV24-1 and TRBJ1-2; D is uncertain. The sample comprised PBMCs. Here the CDR3 DNA reads TGTGCCACCAGTGATCCAGGCTATGGCTACACCTTC. The encoded protein is CATSDPGYGYTF.